What follows describes a single T cell receptor beta chain. Its antigen remains unidentified. 13 Jbeta primers and 60 Vbeta primers were used for the PCR. Sequencing used immunoSEQ multiplex PCR; TCRdb keeps in-frame clones, though not all of them. Here the sample spans 120,000 or so clones, around 76% being singletons. The V end lost 0 bases, the J end lost 0 bases, and 18 bases lay between the germline ends. Germline lookup yields CDR1 SGHRS and CDR2 YFSETQ. This CDR3 is 19 amino acids long. This record comes from a study of cytomegalovirus exposure and HLA in healthy donors. Study observations and caveats: Relative to the approximately 680-donor mean, N-insertions were reportedly fewer in an Asian-associated ancestry cluster in a later analysis.

This clonotype was obtained from a man aged 50-59 years in good health and CMV-seropositive. What was sequenced was PBMCs. The chain links TRBV5-1 to TRBJ2-2; perhaps TRBD2 as D (6 bases). CDR3 in DNA: TGCGCCAGCAGCTTGGGGCCAGGAGGGACCCACTCGAACACCGGGGAGCTGTTTTTT. Translating gives CASSLGPGGTHSNTGELFF. The whole variable domain, filled in from reference TRBV5-1 and TRBJ2-2, reads KAGVTQTPRYLIKTRGQQVTLSCSPISGHRSVSWYQQTPGQGLQFLFEYFSETQRNKGNFPGRFSGRQFSNSRSEMNVSTLELGDSALYLCASSLGPGGTHSNTGELFFGEGSRLTVL.